The 31 T cell receptor beta chains presented below share a single source sample, sequenced in a study of cytomegalovirus exposure and HLA in healthy donors. Libraries were prepared by immunoSEQ multiplex PCR; TCRdb keeps only in-frame clonotypes and omits some of them. The sample shows some 130,000 clones, about 80% of them seen only once. Specimen: PBMCs. The receptors shown here come from a man in his thirties or forties in good health and CMV-seropositive.

V gene TRBV7-8 combines with J gene TRBJ1-2, with 9 bases fitting TRBD1. The V gene end was trimmed by 6 bases and the J gene end by 7 bases; junction bases not matched to a gene: 3. This CDR3 region has 12 residues. CDR1 SGHVS and CDR2 FQNEAQ come from the germline V gene. This CDR3 is CASRSGQGGYTF. CDR3 in DNA: TGTGCCAGCAGGTCGGGACAGGGTGGCTACACCTTC.

This clone was counted between two and nine times. The chain is built from TRBV10-1 and TRBJ2-7, with TRBD2 identical over 7 bases. Germline V CDR1 and CDR2: WNHNN, SYGVQD (reference sequence). The CDR3 has 15 amino acids. Trimming took 2 bases from V and 7 from J; bases not matched to a gene: 11. DNA for the CDR3: TGCGCCAGCAGTGAGGGCCGAGCGGGACTCTCTGAGCAGTACTTC. Translating it yields CASSEGRAGLSEQYF.

The chain recombines TRBV15 with TRBJ1-2; 12 nucleotides line up with TRBD1. The CDR3 is 15 residues long. The V segment lost 0 bases and the J segment 7 bases; nucleotides outside the gene matches: 3. Germline loops: CDR1 LNHNV, CDR2 YYDKDF (reference sequence). Here the CDR3 DNA reads TGTGCCACCAGCAGAGATGGGACAGGGGGCGGTGGCTACACCTTC. It encodes CATSRDGTGGGGYTF. The full variable domain, its missing parts supplied by reference TRBV15 and TRBJ1-2, is DAMVIQNPRYQVTQFGKPVTLSCSQTLNHNVMYWYQQKSSQAPKLLFHYYDKDFNNEADTPDNFQSRRPNTSFCFLDIRSPGLGDTAMYLCATSRDGTGGGGYTFGSGTRLTVV.

This clone was seen a single time. The chain couples TRBV19 to TRBJ2-1; weak D call: TRBD1 (6 bases). V shed 1 base and J shed 5 bases, with 12 bases lying between them. Per the germline V gene, CDR1 is LNHDA and CDR2 is SQIVND (reference sequence). The CDR3 has 15 amino acids. CDR3 in amino acids: CASSIGGGGHNEQFF. The CDR3 bases are TGTGCCAGTAGTATAGGTGGGGGCGGACACAATGAGCAGTTCTTC. Drawing the rest from reference TRBV19 and TRBJ2-1, the complete variable domain is DGGITQSPKYLFRKEGQNVTLSCEQNLNHDAMYWYRQDPGQGLRLIYYSQIVNDFQKGDIAEGYSVSREKKESFPLTVTSAQKNPTAFYLCASSIGGGGHNEQFFGPGTRLTVL.

The CDR3 DNA sequence: TGCGCCAGCAGCCAAGCCGGGGGAAGGGATGAAAAACTGTTTTTT. The encoded protein is CASSQAGGRDEKLFF. This chain connects TRBV4-1 to TRBJ1-4; maybe TRBD1 (5 bases). The CDR3 runs 15 residues. CDR1 is MGHRA and CDR2 is YSYEKL in the germline V gene. V lost 1 base and J lost 6, with 12 bases in between.

The V call is TRBV11-2, the J call TRBJ1-1; TRBD1 is a possible D gene (5 bases). Germline CDR1 is SGHAT and CDR2 is FQNNGV. Deletions cut 4 bases from V and 5 bases from J, with 11 bases between. The length of the CDR3 is 13 residues. CDR3 sequence (DNA): TGTGCCAGCAGCTGGGAAGGGGTTACTGAAGCTTTCTTT. Residues: CASSWEGVTEAFF.

The chain carries TRBV4-3 and TRBJ1-5, with D uncertain. V lost 0 bases and J lost 2, with 8 bases in between. CDR1 is LGHNA and CDR2 is YSLEER in the germline V gene. CDR3 length: 15 residues. As DNA, the CDR3 is TGCGCCAGCAGCCAAGAGTGGGCAGGCAATCAGCCCCAGCATTTT. Protein: CASSQEWAGNQPQHF.

V gene TRBV2 combines with J gene TRBJ2-2; a possible D gene is TRBD2 (7 bases). CDR3 length: 14 residues. Germline V CDR1 and CDR2: SNHLY, FYNNEI. Trimming left V 6 bases short and J 4 bases short, with 12 bases between. CDR3 sequence reads: CASRNREGTGELFF. CDR3 sequence (DNA): TGTGCCAGCAGGAACAGGGAGGGCACCGGGGAGCTGTTTTTT.

V usage is TRBV7-2 and J usage is TRBJ1-6; unclear D gene. Per the germline V gene, CDR1 is SGHTA and CDR2 is FQGNSA. This CDR3 spans 13 amino acids. V lost 1 base and J 10 bases, leaving 8 bases between the germline ends. The DNA of the CDR3 is TGTGCCAGCAGCTTAGAACTTCGGTCACCCCTCCACTTT. Its protein is CASSLELRSPLHF.

This chain links TRBV28 with TRBJ2-2; 9 bases fit TRBD1. V trimming: 7 bases; J trimming: 5 bases; junction bases outside the gene matches: 8. The CDR3 spans 15 residues. Germline V CDR1 and CDR2: MDHEN, SYDVKM. CDR3 coding DNA: TGTGCCAGCAATCTACAGGGGGCAGGGACCGGGGAGCTGTTTTTT. It yields the protein CASNLQGAGTGELFF.

The rearrangement uses TRBV5-1 and TRBJ2-1; 11 nucleotides align to TRBD1. V dropped 4 bases and J dropped 8; count of bases not matched to a gene: 8. This CDR3 is 15 amino acids long. CDR1 and CDR2 from the germline V gene are SGHRS and YFSETQ. CDR3 in amino acids: CASSPRDRGGDEQFF. The CDR3 DNA sequence: TGCGCCAGCAGCCCAAGGGACAGGGGGGGAGATGAGCAGTTCTTC. The whole variable domain, filled in from reference TRBV5-1 and TRBJ2-1, reads KAGVTQTPRYLIKTRGQQVTLSCSPISGHRSVSWYQQTPGQGLQFLFEYFSETQRNKGNFPGRFSGRQFSNSRSEMNVSTLELGDSALYLCASSPRDRGGDEQFFGPGTRLTVL.

The chain links TRBV9 to TRBJ2-4; D gene uncertain. Germline lookup yields CDR1 SGDLS and CDR2 YYNGEE. The germline V and J ends were trimmed by 2 bases and 5 bases, with 14 bases remaining between them. The CDR3 consists of 15 residues. The CDR3 DNA is TGTGCCAGCAGCGTGAGTCCCCTAGGTGAAAACATTCAGTACTTC. Translation gives CASSVSPLGENIQYF.

This chain joins TRBV6-5 and TRBJ1-3, with 9 bases identical to TRBD1. Germline CDR1 MNHEY, CDR2 SVGAGI. The CDR3 length is 15 residues. The J segment lost 3 bases and the V segment lost 6 bases, leaving 6 bases of the junction unmatched. CDR3 nucleotide sequence: TGTGCCAGCAGCCTAGACAGGGGGTATGGAAACACCATATATTTT. The encoded protein is CASSLDRGYGNTIYF.

The chain is built from TRBV2 and TRBJ2-5; tentatively, D is TRBD2 (6 bases). V was clipped by 6 bases and J by 2 bases, with 16 bases between them. CDR1 and CDR2 from the germline V gene are SNHLY and FYNNEI. The CDR3 covers 15 residues. CDR3 nucleotides: TGTGCCAGCAGGATGGTCGAGGGGAGGCAAGAGACCCAGTACTTC. It codes for CASRMVEGRQETQYF.

The CDR3 loop is CSVEDWDRGNYEQYF. CDR3 coding DNA: TGCAGCGTTGAAGACTGGGACAGGGGTAATTACGAGCAGTACTTC. The chain links TRBV29-1 to TRBJ2-7; 10 positions agree with TRBD1. The germline gives CDR1 SQVTM, CDR2 ANQGSEA. V lost 0 bases and J lost 4; bases outside the gene matches: 6. The CDR3 sequence is 15 residues long.

This chain connects TRBV5-1 to TRBJ2-5; 7 nucleotides align to TRBD2. Losses at the gene ends were 5 bases for V and 0 bases for J; bases not matched to a gene: 7. The germline V gene encodes CDR1 SGHRS and CDR2 YFSETQ. This CDR3 comprises 15 residues. The CDR3 DNA sequence: TGCGCCAGCAGGGTGGTCGGGGGGTACCAAGAGACCCAGTACTTC. Protein: CASRVVGGYQETQYF.

The sample holds one count of this clone. This chain joins TRBV2 and TRBJ2-6; D remains ambiguous. The V gene's germline CDR1 is SNHLY and CDR2 FYNNEI. The CDR3 is made up of 16 amino acids. V was trimmed by 8 bases and J by 0 bases, leaving 14 bases between them. Written as DNA, the CDR3 is TGTGCCAGCCAATTCTCGGGTGTCTCTGGGGCCAACGTCCTGACTTTC. It specifies CASQFSGVSGANVLTF.

The chain carries TRBV7-9 and TRBJ2-1; TRBD2 matches 14 bases. Germline loops: CDR1 SEHNR, CDR2 FQNEAQ (reference sequence). The CDR3 contains 18 residues. Germline trimming cut 5 bases from V and 7 bases from J; bases unmatched to any gene: 13. The DNA for the CDR3 is TGTGCCAGCAGCCATCGCCGGACTAGCGGGGGGCTCCGTAATGAGCAGTTCTTC. This translates into CASSHRRTSGGLRNEQFF.

The J gene is TRBJ2-5, the V gene TRBV2; D is ambiguous. CDR1 is SNHLY and CDR2 is FYNNEI in the germline V gene. This CDR3 spans 14 amino acids. V lost 8 bases, J lost 2 bases, and 15 bases lay in between. DNA of the CDR3: TGTGCCAGCGCCGCCCGACACCCTCAAGAGACCCAGTACTTC. As protein: CASAARHPQETQYF.

The V call is TRBV29-1, the J call TRBJ2-7, with D unclear. The CDR3 has 13 amino acids. The germline CDR1 and CDR2 sequences are SQVTM and ANQGSEA. Trimming took 4 bases from V and 3 from J, leaving 13 bases between them. CDR3 protein: CSVGAGIGYEQYF. In DNA, the CDR3 is TGCAGCGTTGGGGCCGGAATAGGCTACGAGCAGTACTTC.

The chain combines TRBV27 with TRBJ1-2, with 8 positions matching TRBD1. CDR3 length equals 12 residues. CDR1 is MNHEY and CDR2 is SMNVEV in the germline V gene (reference sequence). The V gene end was trimmed by 5 bases and the J gene end by 6 bases; junction bases not matched to a gene: 2. As DNA, the CDR3 is TGTGCCAGCAGTACAGGGGGTCATGGCTACACCTTC. Its translation: CASSTGGHGYTF.

The chain recombines TRBV5-1 with TRBJ1-2; D is uncertain. V dropped 0 bases and J dropped 3 bases, with 9 bases sitting between them. The CDR3 runs to 14 residues. Germline CDR1 reads SGHRS; CDR2 reads YFSETQ. The CDR3 spells CASSLDQAYYGYTF. CDR3 DNA sequence: TGCGCCAGCAGCTTGGATCAGGCCTACTATGGCTACACCTTC.

This clone was found once. The J gene is TRBJ1-1, the V gene TRBV5-4, with D tentatively TRBD1 (6 bases). Germline V CDR1 and CDR2: SGHNT, YYREEE (reference sequence). The CDR3 sequence is 15 residues long. V was trimmed by 6 bases and J by 2 bases, leaving 17 bases between them. CDR3 protein: CASTHSGGHNTEAFF. The CDR3 nucleotides read TGTGCCAGCACCCACTCCGGGGGGCACAACACTGAAGCTTTCTTT.

CDR3 sequence reads: CAISGPGGPRGELFF. In DNA, the CDR3 is TGTGCCATCAGCGGACCGGGAGGGCCAAGAGGGGAGCTGTTTTTT. This chain uses TRBV10-3 with TRBJ2-2, with 8 positions matching TRBD2. The V gene end was trimmed by 6 bases and the J gene end by 8 bases; junction bases not matched to a gene: 11. The CDR3 runs 15 residues. CDR1 ENHRY and CDR2 SYGVKD come from the germline V gene.

V and J are TRBV5-1 and TRBJ2-1; TRBD2 aligns across 15 bases. The CDR3 contains 17 residues. CDR1 is SGHRS and CDR2 is YFSETQ in the germline V gene. V lost 3 bases to trimming and J lost 5 bases; unmatched junction nucleotides: 6. The CDR3 DNA reads TGCGCCAGCAGCTCCAGGACTAGCGGGAGGGCCGACAATGAGCAGTTCTTC. Its translation is CASSSRTSGRADNEQFF.

The rearrangement uses TRBV9 and TRBJ2-1; no clear D gene. The CDR3 loop spans 14 amino acids. Germline CDR1 is SGDLS and CDR2 is YYNGEE. V was cut by 7 bases and J by 4 bases, with 15 bases left in between. CDR3 protein: CASGGPILYNEQFF. DNA of the CDR3: TGTGCCAGCGGCGGACCGATACTATACAATGAGCAGTTCTTC.

The chain employs TRBV27 and TRBJ2-7; 8 nucleotides match TRBD1. Per the germline V gene, CDR1 is MNHEY and CDR2 is SMNVEV (reference sequence). The V and J ends lost 4 bases and 5 bases, in that order; junction bases with no gene match: 10. CDR3 length: 15 residues. This CDR3 reads CASSSPGTGLNEQYF. As DNA, the CDR3 is TGTGCCAGCAGTTCCCCCGGGACAGGTCTCAACGAGCAGTACTTC.

The gene calls are TRBV27 and TRBJ2-3, with TRBD2 matching 7 bases. The germline CDR1 and CDR2 sequences are MNHEY and SMNVEV (reference sequence). The CDR3 is 16 amino acids. V lost 6 bases to trimming and J lost 1 base; unmatched junction nucleotides: 10. In nucleotides, the CDR3 is TGTGCCAGCAGCCTACTCTGGCTAGCGGGCACAGATACGCAGTATTTT. The encoded protein is CASSLLWLAGTDTQYF.

This rearrangement joins TRBV21-1 to TRBJ2-7; no DNA check was done on the table's D call, TRBD1. TRBV21-1 is a known pseudogene. This CDR3 contains 15 residues. The CDR3 sequence: CASSNSPGQGHEQYF. Written as DNA, the CDR3 is TGTGCCAGCAGCAACAGCCCGGGACAGGGACACGAGCAGTACTTC.

The chain uses TRBV7-2 and TRBJ1-2; D gene unclear. The CDR3 runs 13 residues. Trimming shortened V by 2 bases and J by 7 bases, and 11 bases separated the two germline ends. Germline CDR1 is SGHTA and CDR2 is FQGNSA. CDR3 DNA sequence: TGTGCCAGCAGCTTATCCGAGGGTGGTGGCTACACCTTC. Its translation is CASSLSEGGGYTF.

The table lists this clone with many counts. The chain links TRBV2 to TRBJ1-2, with 10 bases identical to TRBD1. With V trimmed by 6 bases and J by 4 bases, 5 bases remained unmatched. Germline-derived CDR1 and CDR2 are SNHLY and FYNNEI. The CDR3 is 14 residues long. CDR3 in amino acids: CASSRQGAGYGYTF. CDR3 bases: TGTGCCAGCAGCCGACAGGGGGCCGGCTATGGCTACACCTTC.